This is a list of T cell receptor beta chains from one sample in a study of T cell responses to AZD1222 COVID-19 vaccine. Only in-frame clones appear in the TCRdb table, and some are missing; sequencing was by immunoSEQ multiplex PCR. This sample has some 170,000 clones, with under 95% found just once. This specimen consisted of peripheral blood, obtained 28 days after the second AZD1222 dose. Source of these receptors: an adult who received the AZD1222 COVID-19 vaccine. The CDR3 runs from the conserved cysteine through the conserved F or W. The order of the fields is V gene, J gene, D gene, clone size, CDR3 protein, CDR3 DNA. A D gene is named only where the DNA matches it firmly. Rows give clone size only sometimes, using once, few, many, or a class for an expanded clone.

V: TRBV6-6
J: TRBJ1-6
D: TRBD1
size: -
CDR3: CASSHGQGQNSPLHF
DNA: TGTGCCAGCAGCCATGGGCAGGGACAGAATTCACCCCTCCACTTT

V: TRBV5-4
J: TRBJ1-6
D: -
size: -
CDR3: CASSLNNSPLHF
DNA: TGTGCCAGCAGCTTAAATAATTCACCCCTCCACTTT

V: TRBV5-1
J: TRBJ2-7
D: TRBD1
size: -
CDR3: CASSLDRATYEQYF
DNA: TGCGCCAGCAGCTTAGACAGGGCCACCTACGAGCAGTACTTC

V: TRBV7-9
J: TRBJ1-4
D: TRBD1
size: -
CDR3: CASSSTGTGLKNLFF
DNA: TGTGCCAGCAGTTCGACCGGGACAGGGTTGAAAAACCTGTTTTTT

V: TRBV25-1
J: TRBJ2-1
D: TRBD2
size: -
CDR3: CASSASLAGWNEQFF
DNA: TGTGCCAGCAGTGCGAGCCTAGCGGGGTGGAATGAGCAGTTCTTC

V: TRBV9
J: TRBJ1-6
D: TRBD1
size: -
CDR3: CASSWGTANSPLHF
DNA: TGTGCCAGCAGCTGGGGGACAGCTAATTCACCCCTCCACTTT

V: TRBV2
J: TRBJ1-2
D: -
size: -
CDR3: CASSESPGMDYGYTF
DNA: TGTGCCAGCAGTGAATCCCCGGGAATGGACTATGGCTACACCTTC

V: TRBV7-6
J: TRBJ2-5
D: -
size: -
CDR3: CASSRAPKETQYF
DNA: TGTGCCAGCAGCCGCGCCCCCAAGGAGACCCAGTACTTC

V: TRBV4-1
J: TRBJ2-7
D: -
size: -
CDR3: CASSTRDASSYEQYF
DNA: TGCGCCAGCAGCACCCGGGACGCGAGCTCCTACGAGCAGTACTTC

V: TRBV7-9
J: TRBJ2-1
D: -
size: -
CDR3: CASVRSSYNEQFF
DNA: TGTGCCAGCGTGCGTAGCTCCTACAATGAGCAGTTCTTC

V: TRBV9
J: TRBJ1-3
D: -
size: -
CDR3: CASSVSMASSGNTIYF
DNA: TGTGCCAGCAGCGTAAGCATGGCTAGCTCTGGAAACACCATATATTTT

V: TRBV18
J: TRBJ2-1
D: -
size: -
CDR3: CASSPPGVQQFF
DNA: TGTGCCAGCTCACCACCGGGTGTCCAGCAGTTCTTC

V: TRBV11-2
J: TRBJ2-4
D: TRBD1
size: -
CDR3: CASSPLMTGASKNIQYF
DNA: TGTGCCAGCAGCCCACTAATGACAGGGGCGTCCAAAAACATTCAGTACTTC

V: TRBV27
J: TRBJ1-2
D: TRBD1
size: once
CDR3: CASSFNRGTGKYGYTF
DNA: TGTGCCAGCAGTTTCAACCGCGGGACAGGGAAATATGGCTACACCTTC